The 9 T cell receptor beta chains below all came from one sample that was sequenced in a study of a mutant IDH1 vaccine in newly diagnosed glioma. Time point given: baseline, week 1 (first vaccination visit). Noted treatment: pre-vaccination baseline after standard-of-care therapy. This table comes from immunoSEQ multiplex PCR, and its TCRdb copy is limited to in-frame clones, with some not included. The table records around 33,000 clones, 80% of them present only once. The specimen comprised peripheral blood mononuclear cells (PBMCs), sampled from a glioma patient treated with radiotherapy, temozolomide or both. The receptors were sampled from a man aged 50-60 years with glioma. Some clones in this sample may be carry-over from other donors' samples.

This chain joins TRBV7-9 and TRBJ1-4; D is unresolved. The CDR3 runs to 15 residues. The ends were cut back, 4 bases at V and 4 bases at J, with 13 bases in the middle. CDR1 SEHNR and CDR2 FQNEAQ come from the germline V gene (reference sequence). CDR3 nucleotide sequence: TGTGCCAGCAGCTCCTTGGGAGGGTATAATGAAAAACTGTTTTTT. Its translation is CASSSLGGYNEKLFF.

The J gene is TRBJ2-1, the V gene TRBV4-1; 10 nucleotides align to TRBD2. The CDR3 extends over 16 amino acids. CDR1 MGHRA and CDR2 YSYEKL come from the germline V gene. J lost 4 bases, V lost 1 base, and 4 bases had no gene match. CDR3 loop: CASSQGTSGAYNEQFF. The CDR3 coding sequence is TGCGCCAGCAGCCAAGGGACTAGCGGAGCGTACAATGAGCAGTTCTTC.

This chain uses TRBV5-4 with TRBJ1-6; D gene ambiguous. Trimming removed 3 bases at V and 12 bases at J, with 10 bases between. Germline V gene sequence: CDR1 SGHNT, CDR2 YYREEE (reference sequence). The CDR3 length is 12 residues. CDR3 DNA sequence: TGTGCCAGCAGCTCAGGAAAGGGACCCCTCCACTTT. Translating gives CASSSGKGPLHF.

A few counts support this clone. The chain recombines TRBV10-3 with TRBJ1-5; TRBD1 aligns across 9 bases. V dropped 4 bases and J dropped 4; count of bases not matched to a gene: 2. The CDR3 runs to 14 residues. CDR1 is ENHRY, CDR2 SYGVKD, per germline. CDR3 loop: CAISVDRGNQPQHF. The CDR3 DNA reads TGTGCCATCAGTGTGGACAGGGGAAATCAGCCCCAGCATTTT.

The chain combines TRBV5-4 with TRBJ1-1; D is ambiguous. CDR1 and CDR2 (germline): SGHNT, YYREEE (reference sequence). Trimming pared 7 bases from V and 1 base from J, leaving 20 bases between. The CDR3 has 16 amino acids. CDR3 protein: CASAYGLLDENTEAFF. Here the CDR3 DNA reads TGTGCCAGCGCTTATGGCCTCCTAGATGAGAACACTGAAGCTTTCTTT. Variable domain in full (rest from reference TRBV5-4 and TRBJ1-1): ETGVTQSPTHLIKTRGQQVTLRCSSQSGHNTVSWYQQALGQGPQFIFQYYREEENGRGNFPPRFSGLQFPNYSSELNVNALELDDSALYLCASAYGLLDENTEAFFGQGTRLTVV.

The CDR3 DNA reads TGTGCCAGCAGTTTCTCGAGCAGGTCGAACACTGAAGCTTTCTTT. It translates to CASSFSSRSNTEAFF. The chain uses TRBV28 and TRBJ1-1; D remains ambiguous. The V gene's germline CDR1 is MDHEN and CDR2 SYDVKM. The ends were cut back, 3 bases at V and 1 base at J, with 12 bases in the middle. This CDR3 is built from 15 residues.

The chain couples TRBV28 to TRBJ1-4; a weak D match, TRBD1 (6 bases). The ends were cut back, 6 bases at V and 3 bases at J, with 20 bases in the middle. CDR3 length: 17 amino acids. Germline assignment: CDR1 MDHEN and CDR2 SYDVKM. Written as DNA, the CDR3 is TGTGCCAGCAGGAACCGGGACATCTGGGCCCCTAATGAAAAACTGTTTTTT. As protein: CASRNRDIWAPNEKLFF.

This chain uses TRBV25-1 with TRBJ2-1; a weak D match, TRBD1 (5 bases). Trimming stripped 4 bases from V and 5 bases from J, with 6 bases between. The V gene's germline CDR1 is MGHDK and CDR2 SYGVNS. CDR3 length: 12 amino acids. This chain's CDR3 is CASSARDNEQFF. The CDR3 DNA follows: TGTGCCAGCAGTGCCAGGGACAATGAGCAGTTCTTC.

The chain employs TRBV10-3 and TRBJ2-1, with D perhaps TRBD2 (5 bases). Germline V gene data show CDR1 as ENHRY and CDR2 as SYGVKD. This CDR3 is 12 amino acids long. Between the trimmed V and J ends, which lost 8 bases and 9 bases, there was a span of 14 bases. CDR3 bases: TGTGCCATCGGGGAGACCGAGGGTGAGCAGTTCTTC. Its translation is CAIGETEGEQFF.